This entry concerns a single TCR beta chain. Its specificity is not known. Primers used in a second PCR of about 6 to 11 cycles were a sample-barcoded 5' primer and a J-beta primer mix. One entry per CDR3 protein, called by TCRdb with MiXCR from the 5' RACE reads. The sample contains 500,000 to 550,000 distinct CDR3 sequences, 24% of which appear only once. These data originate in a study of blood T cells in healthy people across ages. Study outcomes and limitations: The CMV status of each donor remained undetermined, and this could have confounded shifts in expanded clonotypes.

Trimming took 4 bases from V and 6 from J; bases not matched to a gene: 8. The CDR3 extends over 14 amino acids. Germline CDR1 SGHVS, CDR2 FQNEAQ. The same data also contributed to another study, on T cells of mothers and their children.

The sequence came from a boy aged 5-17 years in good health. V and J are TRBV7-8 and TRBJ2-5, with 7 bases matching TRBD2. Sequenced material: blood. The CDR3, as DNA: TGTGCCAGCAGCTGGGGGGGACCGAGGAAGACCCAGTACTTC. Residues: CASSWGGPRKTQYF.